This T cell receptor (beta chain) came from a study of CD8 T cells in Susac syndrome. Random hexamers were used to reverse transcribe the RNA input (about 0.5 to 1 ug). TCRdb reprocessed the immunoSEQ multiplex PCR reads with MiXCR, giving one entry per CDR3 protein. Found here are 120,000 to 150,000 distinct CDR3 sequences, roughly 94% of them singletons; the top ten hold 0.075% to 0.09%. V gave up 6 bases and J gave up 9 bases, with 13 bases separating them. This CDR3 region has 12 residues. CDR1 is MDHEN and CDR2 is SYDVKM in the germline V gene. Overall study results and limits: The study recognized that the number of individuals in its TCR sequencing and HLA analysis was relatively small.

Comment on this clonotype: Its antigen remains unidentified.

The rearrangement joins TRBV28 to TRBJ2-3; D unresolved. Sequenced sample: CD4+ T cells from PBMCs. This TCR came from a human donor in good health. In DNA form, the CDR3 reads TGTGCCAGCAGCCAGACAAGAACAACGCAGTATTTT. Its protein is CASSQTRTTQYF.